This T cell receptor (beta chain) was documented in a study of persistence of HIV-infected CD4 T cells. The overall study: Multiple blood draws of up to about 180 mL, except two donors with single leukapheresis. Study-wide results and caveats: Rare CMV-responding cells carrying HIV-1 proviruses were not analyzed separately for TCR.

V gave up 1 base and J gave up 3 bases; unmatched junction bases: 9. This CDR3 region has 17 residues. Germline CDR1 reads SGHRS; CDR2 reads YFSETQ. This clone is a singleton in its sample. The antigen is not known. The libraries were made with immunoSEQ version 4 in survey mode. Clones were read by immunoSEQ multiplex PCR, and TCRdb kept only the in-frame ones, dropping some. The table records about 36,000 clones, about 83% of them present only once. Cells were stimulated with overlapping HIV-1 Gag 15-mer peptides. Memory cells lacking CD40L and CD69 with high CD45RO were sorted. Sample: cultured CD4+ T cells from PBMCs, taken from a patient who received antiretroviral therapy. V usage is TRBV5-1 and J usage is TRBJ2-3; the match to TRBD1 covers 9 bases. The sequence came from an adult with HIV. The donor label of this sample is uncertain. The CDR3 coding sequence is TGCGCCAGCAGCTTGTTTCCTACAGGGGGCGGGACAGATACGCAGTATTTT. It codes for CASSLFPTGGGTDTQYF. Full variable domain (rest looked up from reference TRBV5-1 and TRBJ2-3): KAGVTQTPRYLIKTRGQQVTLSCSPISGHRSVSWYQQTPGQGLQFLFEYFSETQRNKGNFPGRFSGRQFSNSRSEMNVSTLELGDSALYLCASSLFPTGGGTDTQYFGPGTRLTVL.